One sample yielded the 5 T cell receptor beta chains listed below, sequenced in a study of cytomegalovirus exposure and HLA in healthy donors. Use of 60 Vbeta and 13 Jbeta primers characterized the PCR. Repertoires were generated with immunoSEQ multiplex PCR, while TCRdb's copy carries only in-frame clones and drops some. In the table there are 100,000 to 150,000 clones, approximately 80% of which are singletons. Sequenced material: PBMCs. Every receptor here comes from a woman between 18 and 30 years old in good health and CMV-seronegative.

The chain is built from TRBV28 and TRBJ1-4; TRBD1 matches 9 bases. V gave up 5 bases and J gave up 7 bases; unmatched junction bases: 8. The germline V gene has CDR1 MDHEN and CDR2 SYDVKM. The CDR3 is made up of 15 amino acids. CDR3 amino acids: CASSLTDRGGEKLFF. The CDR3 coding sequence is TGTGCCAGCAGTCTTACGGACAGGGGAGGTGAAAAACTGTTTTTT.

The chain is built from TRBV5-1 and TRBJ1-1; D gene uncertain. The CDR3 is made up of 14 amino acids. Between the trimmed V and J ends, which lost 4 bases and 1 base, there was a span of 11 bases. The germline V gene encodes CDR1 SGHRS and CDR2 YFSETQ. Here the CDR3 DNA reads TGCGCCAGCAGCGAGGAACGGGGGAACACTGAAGCTTTCTTT. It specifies CASSEERGNTEAFF. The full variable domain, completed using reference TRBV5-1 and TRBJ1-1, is KAGVTQTPRYLIKTRGQQVTLSCSPISGHRSVSWYQQTPGQGLQFLFEYFSETQRNKGNFPGRFSGRQFSNSRSEMNVSTLELGDSALYLCASSEERGNTEAFFGQGTRLTVV.

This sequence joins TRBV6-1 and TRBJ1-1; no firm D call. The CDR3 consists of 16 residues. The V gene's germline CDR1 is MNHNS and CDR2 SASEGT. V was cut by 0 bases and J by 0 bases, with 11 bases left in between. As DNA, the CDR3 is TGTGCCAGCAGTGAAGCGCCAGGCTGGATGAACACTGAAGCTTTCTTT. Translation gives CASSEAPGWMNTEAFF.

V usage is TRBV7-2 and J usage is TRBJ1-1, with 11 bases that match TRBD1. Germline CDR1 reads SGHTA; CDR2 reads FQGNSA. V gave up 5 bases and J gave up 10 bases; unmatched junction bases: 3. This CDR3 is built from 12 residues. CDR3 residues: CASSPDRGRAFF. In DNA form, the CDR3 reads TGTGCCAGCAGCCCGGACAGGGGGCGAGCTTTCTTT.

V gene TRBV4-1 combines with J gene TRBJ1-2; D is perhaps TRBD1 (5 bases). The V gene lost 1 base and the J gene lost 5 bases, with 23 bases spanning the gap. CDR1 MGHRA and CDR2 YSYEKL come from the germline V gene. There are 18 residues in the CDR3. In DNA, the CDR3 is TGCGCCAGCAGCCAAGGTGCCCTTTGGTCCAGGGTTGATTATGGCTACACCTTC. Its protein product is CASSQGALWSRVDYGYTF.